Described below is a single T cell receptor (beta chain) sequence and its context. The target antigen is unknown. These data belong to a study of T cell responses to AZD1222 COVID-19 vaccine. General study results and limits: The study found vaccine-associated CD4 TCRs spanning spike, dominant at 160-218 and 743-854.

Using immunoSEQ multiplex PCR, the repertoire was profiled, and TCRdb retains in-frame clones only, with some absent. The table has about 150,000 clones, approximately 86% seen once. CDR3 size: 13 residues. Trimming took 8 bases from V and 4 from J, leaving 14 bases between them. Germline V gene lookup returns CDR1 GTSNPN and CDR2 SVGIG (reference sequence). Sequenced material: peripheral blood, taken 28 days after the second dose of the MenACWY control vaccine. J is TRBJ1-4 and V is TRBV30, with D maybe TRBD1 (5 bases). The clonotype originates from an adult who received the MenACWY meningococcal vaccine as a control. The CDR3 is CAGTYGGNEKLFF. CDR3 in DNA: TGTGCCGGGACGTATGGGGGTAATGAAAAACTGTTTTTT.